The sequence of this T cell receptor (beta chain) was determined in a study of human T cells and chemical hapten exposure. About the research overall: Throughout a study of approximately 25 weeks, patients underwent weekly scalp administration of diphenylcyclopropenone doses.

Time point of the sample: patch test 1, 2 weeks after DPC sensitization. Specified treatment: therapeutic diphenylcyclopropenone sensitization with weekly scalp DPC. Comment on this clonotype: No antigen is known for it.

One entry per CDR3 protein results from TCRdb running MiXCR on the RACE reads. This table has approximately 350,000 distinct CDR3 sequences, around 6.9% appearing once. CDR1 is MNHEY and CDR2 is SVGEGT in the germline V gene. The CDR3 extends over 13 amino acids. The V gene lost 4 bases and the J gene lost 5 bases, with 11 bases spanning the gap. Whole-study findings and limits: TCRs exceeding 1 in 1000 frequency stayed unchanged with DPC sensitization. Patch test scores rose with PT1 expanded TCR counts, a positive correlation.

Sequencing was performed on whole blood, taken in connection with sensitization to the hapten diphenylcyclopropenone (DPC). The clonotype was recovered from a woman aged 18 to 35 with alopecia areata. Some clones in this sample may be carry-over from other donors' samples. The V gene is TRBV6-2 or TRBV6-3, the J gene TRBJ1-1; the D is unclear. CDR3 sequence (DNA): TGTGCCAGCAGTTCGGCCGTTCGGACTGAAGCTTTCTTT. Amino acids: CASSSAVRTEAFF.